The 32 T cell receptor beta chains presented below share a single source sample, sequenced in a study of radiotherapy plus CTLA-4 blockade in lung cancer. Some clones are missing from TCRdb's copy, which holds only in-frame ones; the method was immunoSEQ multiplex PCR. The table shows tens of thousands of clones, with 80% to 90% occurring only once. The source material was peripheral blood, sampled from a patient treated with radiotherapy plus ipilimumab. These receptors all stem from a human donor with non-small cell lung cancer who had stable disease on radiotherapy plus ipilimumab.

The chain employs TRBV5-6 and TRBJ2-7; D gene ambiguous. Trimming cost V 0 bases and J 6 bases, with 10 bases left between them. CDR1 and CDR2 (germline): SGHDT, YYEEEE. The CDR3 is 13 residues long. The CDR3 sequence: CASSLAITPEQYF. The CDR3, as DNA: TGTGCCAGCAGCTTGGCCATTACGCCCGAGCAGTACTTC.

The chain links TRBV14 to TRBJ1-6, with 7 bases aligning to TRBD1. Germline CDR1 reads SGHDN; CDR2 reads FVKESK. The junction had 6 bases not matched to a gene; V was cut back by 0 bases and J by 10 bases. This CDR3 comprises 15 residues. The CDR3 is CASSQELTGASPLHF. The CDR3, as DNA: TGTGCCAGCAGCCAAGAGCTTACAGGGGCATCACCCCTCCACTTT.

The rearrangement uses TRBV28 and TRBJ2-3, with D perhaps assigned TRBD1 or TRBD2 (6 bases each). The length of the CDR3 is 16 residues. In germline, CDR1 is MDHEN, CDR2 SYDVKM. V was cut by 6 bases and J by 2 bases, with 18 bases left in between. The CDR3 is CASRATRWGHTDTQYF. CDR3 coding DNA: TGTGCCAGCAGGGCGACTAGGTGGGGACACACAGATACGCAGTATTTT.

J is TRBJ1-5 and V is TRBV7-6; D is unresolved. Germline CDR1 SGHVS, CDR2 FNYEAQ. V was pared by 1 base and J by 6 bases, with 10 bases between. The CDR3 has 14 amino acids. The CDR3 DNA reads TGTGCCAGCAGCTTAGGAGGAGAACGTCAGCCCCAGCATTTT. Translating gives CASSLGGERQPQHF.

This chain connects TRBV30 to TRBJ1-5; 7 bases align to TRBD1. The germline V gene has CDR1 GTSNPN and CDR2 SVGIG (reference sequence). Trimming took 4 bases from V and 0 from J; bases not matched to a gene: 3. The CDR3 contains 14 residues. The DNA for the CDR3 is TGTGCCTGGACGGGACAGCCTAGCAATCAGCCCCAGCATTTT. It specifies CAWTGQPSNQPQHF.

The CDR3 nucleotides read TGCGCCAGCAGCCAAGATACCGGGGGCGGGGTCACAGATACGCAGTATTTT. It codes for CASSQDTGGGVTDTQYF. V gene TRBV4-1 combines with J gene TRBJ2-3, with D possibly being TRBD1 or TRBD2 (6 bases each). This CDR3 has 17 residues. Germline values: CDR1 MGHRA, CDR2 YSYEKL. V lost 0 bases and J lost 2, with 15 bases in between.

The chain couples TRBV2 to TRBJ2-5, with TRBD1 matching over 7 bases. The CDR3 runs to 15 residues. With 6 bases clipped from V and 7 bases from J, the junction kept 14 bases outside the gene matches. Germline values: CDR1 SNHLY, CDR2 FYNNEI. As DNA, the CDR3 is TGTGCCAGCAGAGCGCAAAATACAGGGGAAGTGACCCAGTACTTC. Amino acids: CASRAQNTGEVTQYF.

This clone has a single count. The V gene is TRBV7-2, the J gene TRBJ2-1; 12 bases map to TRBD2. In germline, CDR1 is SGHTA, CDR2 FQGNSA. This CDR3 comprises 17 residues. V trimming: 1 base; J trimming: 7 bases; junction bases outside the gene matches: 8. CDR3 region: CASSLGLAGGPQNEQFF. In DNA form, the CDR3 reads TGTGCCAGCAGCTTAGGCCTAGCGGGAGGGCCTCAAAATGAGCAGTTCTTC.

A single count supports this clone. The J gene is TRBJ2-1, the V gene TRBV18; TRBD2 aligns across 9 bases. This CDR3 is built from 14 residues. V was pared by 3 bases and J by 9 bases, with 6 bases of the junction left unmatched. Germline V CDR1 and CDR2: KGHSH, LQKENI. In DNA form, the CDR3 reads TGTGCCAGCTCACCGGGGCGGGAGGGCCGTGAGCAGTTCTTC. Amino acid sequence: CASSPGREGREQFF.

The chain combines TRBV29-1 with TRBJ2-6, with TRBD1 matching 8 bases. The CDR3 is 17 residues long. V trimming: 6 bases; J trimming: 0 bases; junction bases outside the gene matches: 10. Germline V gene data show CDR1 as SQVTM and CDR2 as ANQGSEA. The CDR3 nucleotides are TGCAGCGTGAGGGACGGGACAGGCCGCTCTGGGGCCAACGTCCTGACTTTC. It translates to CSVRDGTGRSGANVLTF.

This clone was counted a single time. V gene TRBV19 combines with J gene TRBJ1-4; D uncertain. Trimming removed 5 bases at V and 0 bases at J, with 13 bases between. Per germline, CDR1 LNHDA and CDR2 SQIVND (reference sequence). The CDR3 is 16 residues long. For the CDR3, the DNA is TGTGCCAGTAGTCCGCTAATACTTGCAACTAATGAAAAACTGTTTTTT. Protein: CASSPLILATNEKLFF.

The gene calls are TRBV4-1 and TRBJ2-7; D is possibly TRBD2 (6 bases). There are 17 residues in the CDR3. Between the trimmed V and J ends, which lost 1 base and 9 bases, there was a span of 25 bases. Germline assignment: CDR1 MGHRA and CDR2 YSYEKL. This CDR3 reads CASSQVLLSSPLGGQYF. CDR3 coding DNA: TGCGCCAGCAGCCAAGTCTTATTGAGCAGCCCGCTCGGGGGGCAGTACTTC.

This clone came up a few times. V and J are TRBV7-6 and TRBJ2-5; 8 bases match TRBD1. This CDR3 is built from 15 residues. The trim removed 5 bases at V and 5 bases at J, leaving 10 bases unmatched. The germline CDR1 and CDR2 sequences are SGHVS and FNYEAQ. The CDR3 DNA reads as TGTGCCAGCAGCGAAACAGGGGGACCTTGGGAGACCCAGTACTTC. This sequence encodes CASSETGGPWETQYF.

The chain has TRBV28 and TRBJ1-1, with a tentative D call TRBD1 (5 bases). CDR1 MDHEN and CDR2 SYDVKM come from the germline V gene. The V end was cut by 3 bases, the J end by 4 bases, with 6 bases between. This CDR3 contains 12 residues. The CDR3 here is CASSFGATEAFF. CDR3 DNA sequence: TGTGCCAGCAGTTTTGGGGCCACTGAAGCTTTCTTT.

The chain employs TRBV28 and TRBJ2-2; 8 nucleotides agree with TRBD1. Germline V gene data show CDR1 as MDHEN and CDR2 as SYDVKM. This CDR3 is 16 amino acids long. V trimming: 6 bases; J trimming: 3 bases; junction bases outside the gene matches: 9. CDR3 sequence: CASSRGQGADTGELFF. The CDR3 DNA reads as TGTGCCAGCAGCCGCGGACAGGGCGCGGACACCGGGGAGCTGTTTTTT. Full variable domain (missing parts from reference TRBV28 and TRBJ2-2): DVKVTQSSRYLVKRTGEKVFLECVQDMDHENMFWYRQDPGLGLRLIYFSYDVKMKEKGDIPEGYSVSREKKERFSLILESASTNQTSMYLCASSRGQGADTGELFFGEGSRLTVL.

This clone was detected only once. The genes are TRBV10-1 and TRBJ2-3; 13 positions agree with TRBD2. Germline CDR1 is WNHNN and CDR2 is SYGVQD (reference sequence). Trimming at V came to 3 bases and at J to 6 bases, leaving 3 bases not matched to a gene. The CDR3 sequence is 15 residues long. The DNA for the CDR3 is TGCGCCAGCAGTGACGGGACTAGCGGGGTTGATACGCAGTATTTT. Translated, it gives CASSDGTSGVDTQYF.

The chain couples TRBV19 to TRBJ1-2; tentative D call: TRBD1 (5 bases). The CDR3 has 12 amino acids. Germline V gene sequence: CDR1 LNHDA, CDR2 SQIVND (reference sequence). Trimming took off 4 bases at V and 5 bases at J, with 8 bases between the two ends. The CDR3 loop is CASSTPGYGYTF. The CDR3, as DNA: TGTGCCAGTAGTACCCCAGGGTATGGCTACACCTTC.

This clone was detected only once. The CDR3 coding sequence is TGTGCCAGCAGCTGTTTCCGACAGGGGAGGCAGACCCAGTACTTC. Its translation is CASSCFRQGRQTQYF. The rearrangement uses TRBV21-1 and TRBJ2-5; the table's D call of TRBD1 was not tested on the DNA. TRBV21-1 is marked as a pseudogene. The length of the CDR3 is 15 residues.

The chain combines TRBV7-9 with TRBJ2-6; D is unresolved. The V gene lost 1 base and the J gene lost 0 bases, with 13 bases spanning the gap. The CDR3 is made up of 18 amino acids. The germline gives CDR1 SEHNR, CDR2 FQNEAQ (reference sequence). The CDR3, as DNA: TGTGCCAGCAGCTTAGTACTGGTCCCGCTCTCTGGGGCCAACGTCCTGACTTTC. This encodes CASSLVLVPLSGANVLTF.

V and J are TRBV19 and TRBJ2-7; possible D gene TRBD1, 6 bases. Trimming shortened V by 4 bases and J by 1 base, and 17 bases separated the two germline ends. Looked up from germline, CDR1 is LNHDA and CDR2 is SQIVND (reference sequence). This CDR3 region has 16 residues. CDR3 loop: CASSTHGQQGSYEQYF. The CDR3 coding sequence is TGTGCCAGTAGTACTCATGGACAACAGGGATCCTACGAGCAGTACTTC. Full variable domain (remainder filled in from reference TRBV19 and TRBJ2-7): DGGITQSPKYLFRKEGQNVTLSCEQNLNHDAMYWYRQDPGQGLRLIYYSQIVNDFQKGDIAEGYSVSREKKESFPLTVTSAQKNPTAFYLCASSTHGQQGSYEQYFGPGTRLTVT.

In nucleotides, the CDR3 is TGTGCCAGTAGTATCGGTAACAACGCGAACACTGAAGCTTTCTTT. Translated, it gives CASSIGNNANTEAFF. The J gene is TRBJ1-1, the V gene TRBV19; D not resolved. Germline V gene lookup returns CDR1 LNHDA and CDR2 SQIVND (reference sequence). V dropped 3 bases and J dropped 1 base, with 12 bases sitting between them. This CDR3 spans 15 amino acids.

This clone came up a few times. The CDR3 DNA follows: TGTGCCAGCAGCCGCCGGGGACAGGGGGACTCACCCCTCCACTTT. As protein: CASSRRGQGDSPLHF. V gene TRBV5-4 combines with J gene TRBJ1-6, with TRBD1 matching 11 bases. V shed 4 bases, J shed 10 bases, and the junction held 7 bases outside the gene matches. The length of the CDR3 is 15 residues. Germline V gene lookup returns CDR1 SGHNT and CDR2 YYREEE (reference sequence).

The genes are TRBV7-6 and TRBJ2-3; D gene ambiguous. V was shortened by 5 bases and J by 0 bases, with 6 bases between the two germline ends. Germline V lookup: CDR1 SGHVS, CDR2 FNYEAQ. This CDR3 has 13 amino acids. CDR3 DNA: TGTGCCAGCAGCCAGAGTAGCACAGATACGCAGTATTTT. Amino acids: CASSQSSTDTQYF.

The chain carries TRBV11-2 and TRBJ1-4; D may be TRBD1 (5 bases). V dropped 5 bases and J dropped 8 bases, with 15 bases sitting between them. Per the germline V gene, CDR1 is SGHAT and CDR2 is FQNNGV. The CDR3 has 14 residues. The CDR3 sequence is CASSRGVLTEKLFF. The DNA of the CDR3 is TGTGCCAGCAGCCGAGGGGTGCTGACCGAAAAACTGTTTTTT. Based on the CDR3 plus reference TRBV11-2 and TRBJ1-4, the full variable domain is EAGVAQSPRYKIIEKRQSVAFWCNPISGHATLYWYQQILGQGPKLLIQFQNNGVVDDSQLPKDRFSAERLKGVDSTLKIQPAKLEDSAVYLCASSRGVLTEKLFFGSGTQLSVL.

Comment on this clone: A junction end diverges from the germline sequence, so it may reflect a read error. Other DNA sequences within the sample encode an identical CDR3. The V and J genes are TRBV2 and TRBJ2-5; perhaps TRBD2 as D (5 bases). This CDR3 comprises 15 residues. Germline V gene sequence: CDR1 SNHLY, CDR2 FYNNEI. The CDR3 coding sequence is TGTGCTAGCAGTGTCCCAGGCGGGTACCAAGAGACCCAGTACTTC. Translating it yields CASSVPGGYQETQYF. The full variable domain, in which reference TRBV2 and TRBJ2-5 provide the parts outside the CDR3, is EPEVTQTPSHQVTQMGQEVILRCVPISNHLYFYWYRQILGQKVEFLVSFYNNEISEKSEIFDDQFSVERPDGSNFTLKIRSTKLEDSAMYFCASSVPGGYQETQYFGPGTRLLVL.

V and J are TRBV10-1 and TRBJ2-7; no reliable D call. Germline V gives CDR1 WNHNN, CDR2 SYGVQD (reference sequence). Trimming took off 5 bases at V and 6 bases at J, with 11 bases between the two ends. This CDR3 is 12 amino acids long. The CDR3: CASSPSLGEQYF. DNA for the CDR3: TGCGCCAGCAGTCCTTCCCTAGGCGAGCAGTACTTC.

This chain links TRBV2 with TRBJ1-2; 7 nucleotides line up with TRBD1. The V and J ends lost 4 bases and 6 bases, in that order; junction bases with no gene match: 5. The CDR3 length is 13 residues. Germline CDR1 is SNHLY and CDR2 is FYNNEI. CDR3 loop: CASSGQGIDGYTF. The CDR3 DNA is TGTGCCAGCAGTGGACAGGGTATCGATGGCTACACCTTC.

This clone has a handful of counts. The junction differs from germline at one of its ends, possibly a read error. This chain's CDR3 is CASSFTNTGELFF. As DNA, the CDR3 is TGTGCTAGCAGCTTTACGAACACCGGGGAGCTGTTTTTT. The chain employs TRBV7-7 and TRBJ2-2; D is unresolved. This CDR3 is built from 13 residues. Per the germline V gene, CDR1 is SSHAT and CDR2 is FNYEAQ (reference sequence).

The chain is built from TRBV18 and TRBJ1-2; D is undetermined. V was shortened by 3 bases and J by 0 bases, with 8 bases between the two germline ends. The CDR3 contains 14 residues. Germline V lookup: CDR1 KGHSH, CDR2 LQKENI. The CDR3 bases are TGTGCCAGCTCACCTCAGGAAGCTAACTATGGCTACACCTTC. It codes for CASSPQEANYGYTF.

The chain has TRBV10-2 and TRBJ2-1, with D perhaps being TRBD1 or TRBD2 (6 bases each). The CDR3 is made up of 13 amino acids. Germline V gene sequence: CDR1 WSHSY, CDR2 SAAADI. V dropped 6 bases and J dropped 7 bases, with 13 bases sitting between them. In nucleotides, the CDR3 is TGCGCCAGCAGCAGTTTAGGGGGGAATGAGCAGTTCTTC. This gives the protein CASSSLGGNEQFF.

The chain is built from TRBV7-8 and TRBJ2-4, with D perhaps assigned TRBD1 or TRBD2 (6 bases each). The CDR3 runs 18 residues. The germline gives CDR1 SGHVS, CDR2 FQNEAQ. V lost 4 bases and J lost 7, with 26 bases in between. This CDR3 reads CASSSIADVGGQGNIQYF. In DNA, the CDR3 is TGTGCCAGCAGCTCCATCGCCGACGTCGGGGGCCAGGGGAACATTCAGTACTTC. The complete variable domain, with remaining parts taken from reference TRBV7-8 and TRBJ2-4, reads GAGVSQSPRYKVAKRGQDVALRCDPISGHVSLFWYQQALGQGPEFLTYFQNEAQLDKSGLPSDRFFAERPEGSVSTLKIQRTQQEDSAVYLCASSSIADVGGQGNIQYFGAGTRLSVL.

The V and J genes are TRBV29-1 and TRBJ2-1, with D tentatively TRBD2 (6 bases). Germline-derived CDR1 and CDR2 are SQVTM and ANQGSEA. This CDR3 is 14 amino acids long. V dropped 1 base and J dropped 7 bases, with 14 bases sitting between them. CDR3 DNA: TGCAGCGTTGAAGTATTCGGGAGTGTTAATGAGCAGTTCTTC. Residues: CSVEVFGSVNEQFF.